Each of the 16 T cell receptor beta chains below was sequenced from the same sample in a study of PD-1 blockade in classical Hodgkin lymphoma. Only in-frame clones appear in the TCRdb table, and some are missing; sequencing was by immunoSEQ multiplex PCR. This table holds 100,000 or so clones, about 92% found once. The time point denotes: cycle 4 day 1 (C4D1), after 6 weeks of nivolumab. Relapses following autologous stem cell transplantation were seen in all patients, with brentuximab vedotin exposure varying. This specimen was peripheral blood mononuclear cells (PBMCs), taken before the fourth cycle of nivolumab. These receptor sequences come from a human donor with classical Hodgkin lymphoma.

The chain uses TRBV30 and TRBJ1-3; possible D gene TRBD1, 6 bases. The ends were cut back, 0 bases at V and 3 bases at J, with 9 bases in the middle. The CDR3 is made up of 14 amino acids. Germline loops: CDR1 GTSNPN, CDR2 SVGIG (reference sequence). The CDR3 here is CAWSVTDSGNTIYF. Written as DNA, the CDR3 is TGTGCCTGGAGTGTAACGGACAGTGGAAACACCATATATTTT.

V usage is TRBV7-9 and J usage is TRBJ2-7; D not certain. The V gene lost 1 base and the J gene lost 3 bases, with 10 bases spanning the gap. The germline gives CDR1 SEHNR, CDR2 FQNEAQ (reference sequence). The CDR3 sequence is 14 residues long. In nucleotides, the CDR3 is TGTGCCAGCAGCTTAGAGGGTCAGAACTACGAGCAGTACTTC. This sequence encodes CASSLEGQNYEQYF.

The chain couples TRBV5-1 to TRBJ1-4; D is unclear. Deletions cut 6 bases from V and 4 bases from J, with 16 bases between. The CDR3 runs 15 residues. Germline CDR1 SGHRS, CDR2 YFSETQ. In nucleotides, the CDR3 is TGCGCCAGCACCGTGGACGGGAACGTTAATGAAAAACTGTTTTTT. Translating gives CASTVDGNVNEKLFF.

This clone was picked up a small number of times. The rearrangement uses TRBV19 and TRBJ1-3; D perhaps matches TRBD1 (6 bases). Per the germline V gene, CDR1 is LNHDA and CDR2 is SQIVND (reference sequence). The germline V and J ends were trimmed by 5 bases and 0 bases, with 11 bases remaining between them. The CDR3 is made up of 15 amino acids. The CDR3: CASSLRQVSGNTIYF. The DNA for the CDR3 is TGTGCCAGTAGTCTAAGACAGGTCTCTGGAAACACCATATATTTT.

This sequence joins TRBV6-5 and TRBJ2-2; D gene unclear. Germline CDR1 and CDR2: MNHEY and SVGAGI. The ends were cut back, 2 bases at V and 8 bases at J, with 9 bases in the middle. This CDR3 is built from 13 residues. The CDR3: CASSYPIRGELFF. The CDR3 nucleotides are TGTGCCAGCAGTTACCCCATAAGGGGGGAGCTGTTTTTT.

The V gene is TRBV5-8, the J gene TRBJ2-3; 8 positions agree with TRBD2. V lost 0 bases, J lost 1 base, and 1 base stayed unmatched. The CDR3 sequence is 15 residues long. The V gene's germline CDR1 is SGHTS and CDR2 YDEGEE. CDR3 residues: CASSLGGLGTDTQYF. The CDR3 nucleotides are TGTGCCAGCAGCTTGGGGGGACTAGGCACAGATACGCAGTATTTT.

This clone was detected once. Its ends do not fully match the called genes, so a read error is possible. The chain employs TRBV11-2 and TRBJ2-7; D assignment may be TRBD1 or TRBD2 (7 bases each). CDR1 is SGHAT and CDR2 is FQNNGV in the germline V gene. The CDR3 loop spans 17 amino acids. CDR3 residues: CAGSLGQGGLFSYEQYF. In DNA form, the CDR3 reads TGTGCCGGCAGCTTAGGCCAGGGGGGACTATTCTCCTACGAGCAGTACTTC. The full variable domain, its missing parts supplied by reference TRBV11-2 and TRBJ2-7, is EAGVAQSPRYKIIEKRQSVAFWCNPISGHATLYWYQQILGQGPKLLIQFQNNGVVDDSQLPKDRFSAERLKGVDSTLKIQPAKLEDSAVYLCAGSLGQGGLFSYEQYFGPGTRLTVT.

V gene TRBV6-5 combines with J gene TRBJ1-1; 7 bases are a match to TRBD1. This CDR3 region has 16 residues. The ends lost 2 bases at V and 5 bases at J; junction bases unmatched: 11. Looked up from germline, CDR1 is MNHEY and CDR2 is SVGAGI. Written as DNA, the CDR3 is TGTGCCAGCAGTTACCTGAAAAGCACAGGGGTTACTGAAGCTTTCTTT. This encodes CASSYLKSTGVTEAFF.

The chain links TRBV27 to TRBJ2-3; 8 bases agree with TRBD2. The CDR3 extends over 14 amino acids. CDR1 MNHEY and CDR2 SMNVEV come from the germline V gene (reference sequence). Trimming cost V 6 bases and J 4 bases; bases outside gene matches: 6. This CDR3 reads CASSHVLAADTQYF. CDR3 coding DNA: TGTGCCAGCAGCCATGTACTAGCGGCAGATACGCAGTATTTT.

The chain carries TRBV7-2 and TRBJ2-7; D may correspond to TRBD1 or TRBD2 (5 bases each). Trimming shortened V by 1 base and J by 2 bases, and 12 bases separated the two germline ends. The CDR3 covers 15 residues. Germline lookup yields CDR1 SGHTA and CDR2 FQGNSA. CDR3: CASSLGDGDPYEQYF. The CDR3 bases are TGTGCCAGCAGCTTAGGGGACGGAGATCCCTACGAGCAGTACTTC.

This sequence joins TRBV5-1 and TRBJ2-1, with D perhaps TRBD2 (7 bases). Trimming stripped 0 bases from V and 4 bases from J, with 11 bases between. The CDR3 loop spans 15 amino acids. Looked up from germline, CDR1 is SGHRS and CDR2 is YFSETQ. DNA for the CDR3: TGCGCCAGCAGCTTGGTGGGAGGGGGATACAATGAGCAGTTCTTC. Translated, it gives CASSLVGGGYNEQFF.

This rearrangement joins TRBV27 to TRBJ2-4; the D is unclear. CDR1 is MNHEY, CDR2 SMNVEV, per germline (reference sequence). CDR3 length: 13 residues. V dropped 2 bases and J dropped 7 bases, with 9 bases sitting between them. The CDR3 loop is CASSLILGNIQYF. The CDR3 DNA follows: TGTGCCAGCAGTTTAATTCTTGGGAACATTCAGTACTTC.

The genes are TRBV5-8 and TRBJ2-1; D not certain. This CDR3 spans 15 amino acids. Trimming pared 4 bases from V and 9 bases from J, leaving 20 bases between. Germline V gives CDR1 SGHTS, CDR2 YDEGEE. CDR3 DNA sequence: TGTGCCAGCAGCCCGGACCGTGTCGAACGGATTGAGCAGTTCTTC. This translates into CASSPDRVERIEQFF.

Only one count was recorded for this clone. The J gene is TRBJ2-7, the V gene TRBV5-6; weak D call: TRBD2 (7 bases). The CDR3 is 15 residues long. Germline V gene sequence: CDR1 SGHDT, CDR2 YYEEEE. Trimming took 5 bases from V and 4 from J, leaving 19 bases between them. CDR3 protein: CASRLAGAPIYEQYF. As DNA, the CDR3 is TGTGCCAGCAGACTCGCGGGGGCGCCCATATACGAGCAGTACTTC.

A single count supports this clone. This chain connects TRBV29-1 to TRBJ1-3; TRBD1 matches 9 bases. V dropped 1 base and J dropped 0; count of bases not matched to a gene: 4. Germline V lookup: CDR1 SQVTM, CDR2 ANQGSEA. This CDR3 has 16 residues. The CDR3 nucleotides read TGCAGCGTTGAAGCGGTGGGACAGGGCTCTGGAAACACCATATATTTT. Translation gives CSVEAVGQGSGNTIYF.

This chain connects TRBV6-1 to TRBJ2-1; D might be TRBD1 (6 bases). Germline V gene sequence: CDR1 MNHNS, CDR2 SASEGT. This CDR3 has 14 amino acids. V dropped 5 bases and J dropped 5 bases, with 13 bases sitting between them. The CDR3 region has the DNA TGTGCCAGCAGTACCCACGCAGGGGACAATGAGCAGTTCTTC. Translation: CASSTHAGDNEQFF.